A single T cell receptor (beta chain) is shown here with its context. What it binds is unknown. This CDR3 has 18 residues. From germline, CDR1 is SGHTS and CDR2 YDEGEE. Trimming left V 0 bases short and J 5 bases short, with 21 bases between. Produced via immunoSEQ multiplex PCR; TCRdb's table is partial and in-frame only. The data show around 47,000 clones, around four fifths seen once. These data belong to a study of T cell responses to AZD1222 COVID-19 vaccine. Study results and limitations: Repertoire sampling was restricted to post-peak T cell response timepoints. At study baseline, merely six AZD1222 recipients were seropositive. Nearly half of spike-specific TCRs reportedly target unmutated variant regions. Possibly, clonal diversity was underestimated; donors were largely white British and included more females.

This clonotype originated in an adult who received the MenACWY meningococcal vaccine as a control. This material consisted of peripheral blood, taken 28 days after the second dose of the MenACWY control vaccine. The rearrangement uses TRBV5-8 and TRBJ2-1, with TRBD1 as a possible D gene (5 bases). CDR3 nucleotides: TGTGCCAGCAGCTTGGCCATGGTGACGGACATTCACAACAATGAGCAGTTCTTC. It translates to CASSLAMVTDIHNNEQFF.